Listed below are T cell receptor beta chains from one sample, sequenced in a study of blood T cell repertoires in COVID-19. Only in-frame clones appear in the TCRdb table, and some are missing; sequencing was by immunoSEQ multiplex PCR. There are around 40,000 clones in the sample; roughly 85% occur only once, and approximately 8.9% lies in the top ten. Input material: peripheral blood. The receptors come from a human donor in a cohort sampled during active COVID-19. Each CDR3 is given with its conserved first and last residue. The D gene is left open where the match is weak. For some rows the clone size is stated as once, few or many, or as a class when expanded; others skip it.

j_call: TRBJ2-1
clone_size: .
v_call: TRBV24-1
d_call: .
cdr3_aa: CATSDARLEGEQFF
cdr3_nt: TGTGCCACCAGTGACGCCAGGTTAGAGGGTGAGCAGTTCTTC

j_call: TRBJ1-4
clone_size: .
v_call: TRBV5-4
d_call: .
cdr3_aa: CASSLGTAGATNEKLFF
cdr3_nt: TGTGCCAGCAGCTTGGGGACAGCCGGAGCAACTAATGAAAAACTGTTTTTT

j_call: TRBJ2-1
clone_size: few
v_call: TRBV7-9
d_call: .
cdr3_aa: CASSTGLPGNEQFF
cdr3_nt: TGTGCCAGCAGCACGGGACTTCCGGGGAATGAGCAGTTCTTC

j_call: TRBJ1-1
clone_size: .
v_call: TRBV18
d_call: TRBD1
cdr3_aa: CASSFQDRGTEAFF
cdr3_nt: TGTGCCAGCTCATTTCAGGACAGGGGGACTGAAGCTTTCTTT

j_call: TRBJ2-5
clone_size: .
v_call: TRBV7-7
d_call: .
cdr3_aa: CASSPVHQETQYF
cdr3_nt: TGTGCTAGCAGCCCGGTACACCAAGAGACCCAGTACTTC

j_call: TRBJ2-1
clone_size: once
v_call: TRBV7-2
d_call: .
cdr3_aa: CASSRQVGDEQFF
cdr3_nt: TGTGCCAGCAGCCGACAGGTGGGGGATGAGCAGTTCTTC

j_call: TRBJ1-2
clone_size: .
v_call: TRBV10-3
d_call: .
cdr3_aa: CAISESPGYNYGYTF
cdr3_nt: TGTGCCATCAGTGAGTCCCCGGGTTATAACTATGGCTACACCTTC

j_call: TRBJ2-1
clone_size: once
v_call: TRBV4-1
d_call: .
cdr3_aa: CASSQIGTWGVGQYNEQFF
cdr3_nt: TGCGCCAGCAGCCAAATCGGGACATGGGGCGTGGGGCAATACAATGAGCAGTTCTTC

j_call: TRBJ1-5
clone_size: few
v_call: TRBV7-2
d_call: .
cdr3_aa: CASSLASGFSNQPQHF
cdr3_nt: TGTGCCAGCAGCTTAGCGTCCGGGTTTAGCAATCAGCCCCAGCATTTT

j_call: TRBJ2-6
clone_size: .
v_call: TRBV30
d_call: TRBD1
cdr3_aa: CAWDRGRIGANVLTF
cdr3_nt: TGTGCCTGGGACAGGGGGCGCATCGGGGCCAACGTCCTGACTTTC

j_call: TRBJ1-6
clone_size: .
v_call: TRBV4-1
d_call: .
cdr3_aa: CASSPQAGPFSRSPLHF
cdr3_nt: TGCGCCAGCAGCCCCCAAGCGGGCCCTTTCTCTCGCTCACCCCTCCACTTT

j_call: TRBJ2-5
clone_size: .
v_call: TRBV28
d_call: TRBD2
cdr3_aa: CASSLGLAGTEETQYF
cdr3_nt: TGTGCCAGCAGTTTAGGGCTAGCGGGAACGGAGGAGACCCAGTACTTC

j_call: TRBJ1-1
clone_size: .
v_call: TRBV13
d_call: .
cdr3_aa: CASRTVTRMNTEAFF
cdr3_nt: TGTGCCAGCAGGACAGTCACGAGGATGAACACTGAAGCTTTCTTT

j_call: TRBJ2-3
clone_size: .
v_call: TRBV5-4
d_call: TRBD2
cdr3_aa: CASSSERGYTDTQYF
cdr3_nt: TGTGCCAGCAGCTCGGAGCGGGGCTACACAGATACGCAGTATTTT

j_call: TRBJ1-1
clone_size: .
v_call: TRBV6-6
d_call: TRBD1
cdr3_aa: CASSANGQGNTEAFF
cdr3_nt: TGTGCCAGCAGTGCGAACGGACAGGGGAACACTGAAGCTTTCTTT

j_call: TRBJ1-1
clone_size: .
v_call: TRBV6-1
d_call: .
cdr3_aa: CASSEGRGMNTEAFF
cdr3_nt: TGTGCCAGCAGTGAAGGAAGGGGAATGAACACTGAAGCTTTCTTT

j_call: TRBJ2-1
clone_size: .
v_call: TRBV4-3
d_call: TRBD2
cdr3_aa: CASSQDFLAGLEQFF
cdr3_nt: TGCGCCAGCAGCCAAGATTTTCTAGCGGGACTTGAGCAGTTCTTC

j_call: TRBJ1-2
clone_size: .
v_call: TRBV2
d_call: .
cdr3_aa: CASSEPQRAGNDYGYTF
cdr3_nt: TGTGCCAGCAGTGAACCCCAAAGGGCAGGGAACGACTATGGCTACACCTTC

j_call: TRBJ2-1
clone_size: once
v_call: TRBV7-2
d_call: .
cdr3_aa: CASSLDSSSYNEQFF
cdr3_nt: TGTGCCAGCAGCTTAGATTCGAGCTCCTACAATGAGCAGTTCTTC